Shown below are 30 T cell receptor beta chains from a single sample sequenced in a study of radiotherapy plus CTLA-4 blockade in lung cancer. Sequenced by immunoSEQ multiplex PCR; TCRdb stores in-frame clones only, minus some. The data hold about 28,000 clones, with 70% to 85% observed a single time. The starting material was peripheral blood, obtained from a patient treated with radiotherapy plus ipilimumab. These receptors all stem from a human donor with non-small cell lung cancer who had stable disease on radiotherapy plus ipilimumab.

The V call is TRBV2, the J call TRBJ1-6; unclear D gene. Looked up from germline, CDR1 is SNHLY and CDR2 is FYNNEI. V shed 2 bases and J shed 12 bases, with 5 bases lying between them. The CDR3 spans 11 residues. The CDR3 bases are TGTGCCAGCAGTGAAAGGAGACCCCTCCACTTT. The encoded protein is CASSERRPLHF.

This chain links TRBV6-5 with TRBJ2-7; D gene unclear. This CDR3 region has 13 residues. The V and J ends lost 8 bases and 2 bases respectively, with 13 bases between them. Per the germline V gene, CDR1 is MNHEY and CDR2 is SVGAGI. As DNA, the CDR3 is TGTGCCAGCTCCACGTCTTATACCTACGAGCAGTACGTC. This encodes CASSTSYTYEQYV.

The chain uses TRBV30 and TRBJ2-5; TRBD1 might be the D (6 bases). CDR3 size: 14 residues. Trimming removed 1 base at V and 2 bases at J, with 11 bases between. CDR1 is GTSNPN and CDR2 is SVGIG in the germline V gene (reference sequence). CDR3 region: CAWSDRTAQETQYF. The CDR3, as DNA: TGTGCCTGGAGTGACCGGACAGCACAAGAGACCCAGTACTTC. The full variable domain, with the rest looked up from reference TRBV30 and TRBJ2-5, is SQTIHQWPATLVQPVGSPLSLECTVEGTSNPNLYWYRQAAGRGLQLLFYSVGIGQISSEVPQNLSASRPQDRQFILSSKKLLLSDSGFYLCAWSDRTAQETQYFGPGTRLLVL.

The chain combines TRBV6-5 with TRBJ1-2; TRBD1 matches 7 bases. Germline CDR1 MNHEY, CDR2 SVGAGI. This CDR3 is built from 16 residues. V was clipped by 3 bases and J by 8 bases; unmatched bases: 15. The CDR3: CASSYATGRAVGGYTF. CDR3 in DNA: TGTGCCAGCAGTTATGCGACAGGGAGGGCGGTTGGCGGCTACACCTTC.

This clone was counted a single time. The rearrangement uses TRBV4-3 and TRBJ1-2; weak D call: TRBD1 (5 bases). Trimming cost V 0 bases and J 4 bases, with 15 bases left between them. Germline V CDR1 and CDR2: LGHNA, YSLEER. The CDR3 length is 16 residues. The CDR3 region has the DNA TGCGCCAGCAGCCAAGAGGCAGCAGGGAGGATCTATGGCTACACCTTC. It codes for CASSQEAAGRIYGYTF.

This chain connects TRBV7-2 to TRBJ2-5; D is undetermined. The CDR3 spans 14 residues. CDR1 and CDR2 (germline): SGHTA, FQGNSA. Deletions cut 1 base from V and 2 bases from J, with 8 bases between. CDR3 protein: CASSLGRQQETQYF. DNA of the CDR3: TGTGCCAGCAGCTTAGGGCGGCAGCAAGAGACCCAGTACTTC.

This chain connects TRBV30 to TRBJ1-1; D not certain. V lost 3 bases and J 0 bases, leaving 11 bases between the germline ends. CDR1 GTSNPN and CDR2 SVGIG come from the germline V gene (reference sequence). CDR3 length equals 14 residues. CDR3 loop: CAWRAVRMNTEAFF. Written as DNA, the CDR3 is TGTGCCTGGAGGGCGGTCAGAATGAACACTGAAGCTTTCTTT.

This chain connects TRBV5-6 to TRBJ1-5; D ambiguous. The CDR3 is made up of 12 amino acids. Germline V gives CDR1 SGHDT, CDR2 YYEEEE. V was pared by 0 bases and J by 3 bases, with 1 base between. As DNA, the CDR3 is TGTGCCAGCAGCTTGGACAATCAGCCCCAGCATTTT. Protein sequence: CASSLDNQPQHF.

The rearrangement joins TRBV7-9 to TRBJ1-2; D not resolved. The length of the CDR3 is 13 residues. Trimming stripped 3 bases from V and 3 bases from J, with 8 bases between. The germline gives CDR1 SEHNR, CDR2 FQNEAQ (reference sequence). CDR3 coding DNA: TGTGCCAGCAGCTTCGGGCCCGACTATGGCTACACCTTC. Its translation: CASSFGPDYGYTF.

The chain couples TRBV5-1 to TRBJ2-2, with D possibly matching TRBD1 (5 bases). This CDR3 has 13 amino acids. From germline, CDR1 is SGHRS and CDR2 YFSETQ. Trimming pared 4 bases from V and 7 bases from J, leaving 11 bases between. CDR3 residues: CASSRQGDGELFF. The DNA of the CDR3 is TGCGCCAGCAGCAGGCAGGGTGACGGGGAGCTGTTTTTT.

This chain uses TRBV2 with TRBJ1-6, with no clear D. V was cut by 6 bases and J by 7 bases, with 13 bases left in between. Germline V lookup: CDR1 SNHLY, CDR2 FYNNEI. The CDR3 extends over 14 amino acids. CDR3 sequence (DNA): TGTGCCAGCAGCTTAGCCGGTATAAATTCACCCCTCCACTTT. This encodes CASSLAGINSPLHF.

V is TRBV27 and J is TRBJ2-1, with TRBD1 matching over 7 bases. The CDR3 length is 13 residues. Germline V gives CDR1 MNHEY, CDR2 SMNVEV (reference sequence). J was trimmed by 13 bases and V by 3 bases; bases with no gene match: 9. The CDR3 DNA is TGTGCCAGCAGTTTTGAGAGTGAGGGGGCTCAGTTCTTC. Translation: CASSFESEGAQFF.

The rearrangement uses TRBV4-1 and TRBJ1-2; no reliable D call. Germline V gives CDR1 MGHRA, CDR2 YSYEKL. V was clipped by 6 bases and J by 7 bases, with 18 bases between them. This CDR3 contains 14 residues. CDR3 coding DNA: TGCGCCAGCAGAGAGGTCGAGGCGGGTTCTGGCTACACCTTC. Protein: CASREVEAGSGYTF.

This chain links TRBV13 with TRBJ1-6; D might be TRBD1 (6 bases). This CDR3 spans 15 amino acids. The germline gives CDR1 PRHDT, CDR2 FYEKMQ (reference sequence). Trimming left V 0 bases short and J 6 bases short, with 9 bases between. Here the CDR3 reads CASSLGDRVNSPLHF. The CDR3 coding sequence is TGTGCCAGCAGCTTAGGGGACAGAGTTAATTCACCCCTCCACTTT.

The chain combines TRBV2 with TRBJ2-2; 9 bases map to TRBD1. Germline V CDR1 and CDR2: SNHLY, FYNNEI. The CDR3 has 16 amino acids. The trim removed 6 bases at V and 2 bases at J, leaving 7 bases unmatched. The CDR3 loop is CASRRDRAKNTGELFF. CDR3 coding DNA: TGTGCCAGCAGACGGGACAGGGCTAAAAACACCGGGGAGCTGTTTTTT.

This clone was counted a few times. The V gene is TRBV7-9, the J gene TRBJ1-3; D is ambiguous. Germline V lookup: CDR1 SEHNR, CDR2 FQNEAQ (reference sequence). Trimming removed 3 bases from V and 7 bases from J, with 7 bases in between. The CDR3 loop spans 12 amino acids. CDR3 nucleotide sequence: TGTGCCAGCAGCTTCTTGGCGAACACCATATATTTT. Its translation is CASSFLANTIYF.

The chain employs TRBV6-5 and TRBJ1-5, with D possibly matching TRBD1 (5 bases). Trimming stripped 5 bases from V and 0 bases from J, with 11 bases between. The CDR3 consists of 15 residues. The germline V gene encodes CDR1 MNHEY and CDR2 SVGAGI. The CDR3 here is CASSPDRPSNQPQHF. CDR3 nucleotide sequence: TGTGCCAGCAGTCCAGACAGACCTAGCAATCAGCCCCAGCATTTT.

This chain joins TRBV6-5 and TRBJ2-3; the D gene is possibly TRBD1 (6 bases). From germline, CDR1 is MNHEY and CDR2 SVGAGI. V lost 6 bases and J 2 bases, leaving 12 bases between the germline ends. The CDR3 has 14 residues. DNA for the CDR3: TGTGCCAGCAGATCACACAGGGTCACAGATACGCAGTATTTT. Protein sequence: CASRSHRVTDTQYF.

This chain uses TRBV6-5 with TRBJ2-5; 8 bases line up with TRBD2. This CDR3 spans 14 amino acids. Germline lookup yields CDR1 MNHEY and CDR2 SVGAGI. V lost 8 bases, J lost 1 base, and 6 bases stayed unmatched. The CDR3 nucleotides read TGTGCCAGCCTACAGACTAGCGTCCAAGAGACCCAGTACTTC. Amino acids: CASLQTSVQETQYF.

The CDR3 here is CASTATDSGNTIYF. DNA of the CDR3: TGTGCCAGTACCGCGACAGACTCTGGAAACACCATATATTTT. This chain connects TRBV19 to TRBJ1-3; D is perhaps TRBD1 (5 bases). This CDR3 is built from 14 residues. Germline lookup yields CDR1 LNHDA and CDR2 SQIVND (reference sequence). The V gene lost 7 bases and the J gene lost 0 bases, with 10 bases spanning the gap.

The chain joins TRBV6-1 to TRBJ2-7, with D perhaps TRBD1 (5 bases). This CDR3 is built from 13 residues. Per germline, CDR1 MNHNS and CDR2 SASEGT. V was shortened by 4 bases and J by 4 bases, with 11 bases between the two germline ends. For the CDR3, the DNA is TGTGCCAGCAGTGTACCAGGGAAATACGAGCAGTACTTC. Translation gives CASSVPGKYEQYF.

The rearrangement uses TRBV9 and TRBJ1-6; D is uncertain. CDR3 length equals 16 residues. V was clipped by 0 bases and J by 5 bases, with 12 bases between them. CDR1 SGDLS and CDR2 YYNGEE come from the germline V gene. For the CDR3, the DNA is TGTGCCAGCAGCGTAGCAACCGGGATCAATAATTCACCCCTCCACTTT. Its protein is CASSVATGINNSPLHF.

The chain carries TRBV29-1 and TRBJ2-7; possible D gene TRBD2, 5 bases. Germline V gene lookup returns CDR1 SQVTM and CDR2 ANQGSEA. The CDR3 runs to 13 residues. Trimming stripped 6 bases from V and 7 bases from J, with 19 bases between. The CDR3 spells CSVPGRDLSEQYF. CDR3 nucleotides: TGCAGCGTCCCGGGAAGGGATCTAAGTGAGCAGTACTTC.

This chain connects TRBV27 to TRBJ1-6; possibly TRBD1 for D (5 bases). V was trimmed by 6 bases and J by 2 bases, leaving 14 bases between them. Germline-derived CDR1 and CDR2 are MNHEY and SMNVEV (reference sequence). The CDR3 extends over 16 amino acids. CDR3 in amino acids: CASSPSEGTYNSPLHF. CDR3 DNA sequence: TGTGCCAGCAGCCCCTCAGAGGGGACCTATAATTCACCCCTCCACTTT.

This clone was picked up a small number of times. The chain carries TRBV27 and TRBJ1-2, with 8 bases aligning to TRBD1. Germline CDR1 and CDR2: MNHEY and SMNVEV (reference sequence). The CDR3 length is 17 residues. Trimming cost V 6 bases and J 4 bases; bases outside gene matches: 16. The CDR3 DNA reads as TGTGCCAGCAGCCCATTACCGACAGGGGCTAACGCCTATGGCTACACCTTC. Translating it yields CASSPLPTGANAYGYTF.

The chain employs TRBV9 and TRBJ1-2; D not certain. The CDR3 runs to 13 residues. Trimming cost V 4 bases and J 8 bases, with 15 bases left between them. The germline V gene has CDR1 SGDLS and CDR2 YYNGEE. CDR3 sequence: CASSRDMLAGYTF. CDR3 DNA sequence: TGTGCCAGCAGCCGAGATATGCTGGCGGGCTACACCTTC.

The chain links TRBV29-1 to TRBJ2-3, with D possibly being TRBD2 (6 bases). V was cut by 4 bases and J by 0 bases, with 17 bases left in between. CDR1 is SQVTM, CDR2 ANQGSEA, per germline. The CDR3 is 16 residues long. The CDR3 here is CSVAGGVAGSTDTQYF. The CDR3 nucleotides read TGCAGCGTTGCCGGCGGAGTTGCGGGGAGCACAGATACGCAGTATTTT.

This chain links TRBV28 with TRBJ2-7, with TRBD1 identical over 8 bases. The germline gives CDR1 MDHEN, CDR2 SYDVKM. CDR3 length: 16 residues. V was clipped by 8 bases and J by 1 base; unmatched bases: 13. The CDR3 spells CASGEPRQGQSYEQYV. The CDR3 region has the DNA TGTGCCAGCGGAGAACCAAGACAGGGGCAATCCTACGAGCAGTACGTC.

V and J are TRBV19 and TRBJ1-2; possibly TRBD1 for D (5 bases). The germline V gene encodes CDR1 LNHDA and CDR2 SQIVND (reference sequence). Trimming took 7 bases from V and 6 from J, leaving 9 bases between them. CDR3 length: 11 amino acids. The CDR3 region is CASMGTDGYTF. The CDR3 coding sequence is TGTGCCAGTATGGGGACGGATGGCTACACCTTC.

This chain uses TRBV4-1 with TRBJ1-1; D is uncertain. The germline V gene encodes CDR1 MGHRA and CDR2 YSYEKL. The CDR3 totals 13 residues. V lost 5 bases, J lost 1 base, and 8 bases lay in between. For the CDR3, the DNA is TGCGCCAGCAGCGCAGACGGGAACACTGAAGCTTTCTTT. Its protein is CASSADGNTEAFF.